This is a list of T cell receptor beta chains from one sample in a study of T cell responses to AZD1222 COVID-19 vaccine. Sequencing was performed with immunoSEQ multiplex PCR; in TCRdb, only in-frame clones are kept and a portion is missing. Altogether fewer than 65,000 clones are present, roughly 80% being singletons, with the ten largest covering about 10%. The source material was peripheral blood, sampled on day 0 of AZD1222 vaccination. Source of these receptors: an adult in good health. Each CDR3 is given with its conserved first and last residue. A D gene is named only where the DNA matches it firmly. Only part of the rows carry a size: once, few, many, or a class if the clone is expanded.

j_call clone_size v_call d_call cdr3_aa cdr3_nt
TRBJ2-5 . TRBV14 . CASSTGVWETQYF TGTGCCAGCAGCACCGGGGTATGGGAGACCCAGTACTTC
TRBJ1-2 . TRBV3-1/TRBV3-2 . CASSQGGQYGYTF TGTGCCAGCAGCCAAGGCGGGCAGTATGGCTACACCTTC
TRBJ2-1 . TRBV6-5 . CASSYGFSKFF TGTGCCAGCAGTTACGGGTTCTCCAAGTTCTTC
TRBJ1-5 . TRBV6-1 . CASSETLPGSNQPQHF TGTGCCAGCAGTGAGACGCTACCCGGTTCAAATCAGCCCCAGCATTTT
TRBJ2-7 . TRBV19 . CASRLQDRLLHEQYF TGTGCCAGTAGACTCCAGGACAGACTTTTGCACGAGCAGTACTTC
TRBJ2-7 . TRBV7-9 . CASSLIGLGLSDEQYF TGTGCCAGCAGCCTGATCGGCCTGGGGCTTAGCGACGAGCAGTACTTC
TRBJ2-5 . TRBV7-9 TRBD1 CASSSGTGVFETQYF TGTGCCAGCAGCTCCGGGACAGGGGTGTTCGAGACCCAGTACTTC
TRBJ1-1 . TRBV19 TRBD1 CASSLRDRVSGTEAFF TGTGCCAGTAGCCTCCGGGACAGGGTATCGGGCACTGAAGCTTTCTTT
TRBJ1-4 . TRBV19 . CASSMGGNNEKLFF TGTGCCAGTAGTATGGGGGGAAACAATGAAAAACTGTTTTTT
TRBJ1-2 . TRBV4-1 . CASSQVAGNYGYTF TGCGCCAGCAGCCAAGTGGCAGGAAACTATGGCTACACCTTC
TRBJ1-5 . TRBV27 . CASSFAGENQPQHF TGTGCCAGCAGTTTTGCAGGGGAGAATCAGCCCCAGCATTTT
TRBJ1-3 . TRBV3-1/TRBV3-2 . CASSRTRASSGNTIYF TGTGCCAGCAGCCGTACCAGGGCTTCCTCTGGAAACACCATATATTTT
TRBJ1-2 . TRBV5-6 . CASTPGLHTNYGYTF TGTGCCAGCACTCCCGGACTTCATACTAACTATGGCTACACCTTC
TRBJ1-5 . TRBV6-5 . CASNTVLSNQPQHF TGTGCCAGCAACACGGTCCTCAGCAATCAGCCCCAGCATTTT
TRBJ1-2 . TRBV29-1 TRBD1 CSVLTGRYGYTF TGCAGCGTCCTGACAGGGAGGTATGGCTACACCTTC
TRBJ2-2 . TRBV5-4 TRBD1 CASSGPGQSGTGELFF TGTGCCAGCAGCGGGCCGGGACAGTCAGGCACCGGGGAGCTGTTTTTT
TRBJ2-2 . TRBV18 . CASSPRNTGELFF TGTGCCAGCTCACCCAGGAACACCGGGGAGCTGTTTTTT
TRBJ2-7 . TRBV27 . CASSLAIGGVYEQYF TGTGCCAGCAGTTTAGCTATTGGGGGAGTTTACGAGCAGTACTTC
TRBJ1-3 . TRBV28 . CASRPGEGGRSGNTIYF TGTGCCAGCAGACCCGGGGAGGGGGGAAGGTCTGGAAACACCATATATTTT
TRBJ1-1 . TRBV21-1 . CASSKVPTEAFF TGTGCCAGCAGCAAAGTGCCCACCGAAGCTTTCTTT
TRBJ2-5 . TRBV19 . CASKGPYQETQYF TGTGCCAGCAAGGGCCCGTACCAAGAGACCCAGTACTTC
TRBJ2-2 . TRBV5-6 TRBD2 CASSLGLAGGNTGELFF TGTGCCAGCAGCCTGGGACTGGCGGGGGGGAACACCGGGGAGCTGTTTTTT
TRBJ2-7 . TRBV5-4 . CASSLGSNYEQYF TGTGCCAGCAGCTTGGGCAGCAACTACGAGCAGTACTTC
TRBJ1-5 . TRBV19 . CASSLLDQPQHF TGTGCCAGTAGTCTGTTGGACCAGCCCCAGCATTTT
TRBJ2-7 . TRBV18 TRBD1 CASSPFGTGVYEQYF TGTGCCAGCTCACCATTCGGGACAGGAGTCTACGAGCAGTACTTC
TRBJ1-2 . TRBV24-1 . CATSDYRDGYYGYTF TGTGCCACCAGTGATTACAGGGATGGGTACTATGGCTACACCTTC
TRBJ2-3 few TRBV5-6 . CASSPYRGGVSLSADTQYF TGTGCCAGCAGCCCCTACAGGGGGGGTGTCAGTCTCTCCGCAGATACGCAGTATTTT
TRBJ1-5 . TRBV19 . CASSIMAGVPGPQHF TGTGCCAGTAGTATTATGGCAGGGGTACCGGGGCCCCAGCATTTT
TRBJ2-6 . TRBV15 . CATSPDTRSGANVLTF TGTGCCACCAGCCCGGATACACGGTCTGGGGCCAACGTCCTGACTTTC
TRBJ2-1 . TRBV11-2 . CASSLGGREQFF TGTGCCAGCAGCTTAGGGGGACGTGAGCAGTTCTTC